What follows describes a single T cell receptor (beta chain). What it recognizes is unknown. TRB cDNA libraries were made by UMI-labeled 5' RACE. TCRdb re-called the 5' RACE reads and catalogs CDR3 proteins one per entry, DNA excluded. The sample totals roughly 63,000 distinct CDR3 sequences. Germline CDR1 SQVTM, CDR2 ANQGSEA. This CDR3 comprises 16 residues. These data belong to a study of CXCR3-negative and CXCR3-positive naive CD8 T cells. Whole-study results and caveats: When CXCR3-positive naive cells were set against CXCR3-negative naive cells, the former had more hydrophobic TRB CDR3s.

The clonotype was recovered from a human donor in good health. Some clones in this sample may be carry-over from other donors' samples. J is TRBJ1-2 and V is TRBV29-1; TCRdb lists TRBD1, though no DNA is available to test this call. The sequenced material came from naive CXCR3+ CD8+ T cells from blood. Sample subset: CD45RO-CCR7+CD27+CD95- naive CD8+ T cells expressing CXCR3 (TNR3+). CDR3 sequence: CSVGGGGSTGPHGYTF.